This T cell receptor beta chain was sequenced in a study of T cells in Graves' hyperthyroidism and ophthalmopathy. Findings of the study overall: Ophthalmopathy, which appeared later, was predicted by the model a median 6.5 months before onset.

TCR beta CDR3 sequences were amplified from RNA transcripts. The HTBI primer set was used in a first-round RT-PCR of the TCR CDR3. MiXCR, run by TCRdb on the multiplex PCR reads, gives a single entry per CDR3 protein. Among about 180,000 distinct CDR3 sequences listed, over 15% were seen once. Stable disease denoted Graves' hyperthyroidism without ophthalmopathy progression within 18 months. Among the patients, aged 18 to 65, hyperthyroidism was newly diagnosed and had lasted under 2 months. Fresh peripheral blood, about 10 ml of it, supplied the PBMCs. In its sample, this clonotype was seen many times. Its specificity is not known. The receptor was isolated from a woman in her forties or fifties with Graves' hyperthyroidism. Sample: blood.

CDR3 nucleotides: TGTGCCAGCAGCACGACGGTTCTTACTAACTATGGCTACACCTTC. It codes for CASSTTVLTNYGYTF. The chain carries TRBV11-2 and TRBJ1-2; the D is unclear. Per germline, CDR1 SGHAT and CDR2 FQNNGV. The CDR3 is made up of 15 amino acids. Between the trimmed V and J ends, which lost 5 bases and 0 bases, there was a span of 13 bases.